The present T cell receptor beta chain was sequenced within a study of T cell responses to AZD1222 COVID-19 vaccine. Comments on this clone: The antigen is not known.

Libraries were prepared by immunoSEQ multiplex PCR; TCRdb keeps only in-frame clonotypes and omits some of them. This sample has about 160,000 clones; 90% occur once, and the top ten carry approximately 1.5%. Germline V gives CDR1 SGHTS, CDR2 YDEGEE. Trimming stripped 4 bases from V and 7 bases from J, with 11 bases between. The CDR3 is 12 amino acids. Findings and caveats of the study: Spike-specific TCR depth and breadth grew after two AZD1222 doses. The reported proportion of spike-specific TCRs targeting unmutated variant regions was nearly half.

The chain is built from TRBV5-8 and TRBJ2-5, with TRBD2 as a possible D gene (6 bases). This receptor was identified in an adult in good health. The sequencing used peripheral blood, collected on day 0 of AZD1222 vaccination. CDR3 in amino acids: CASSLGLSTQYF. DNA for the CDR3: TGTGCCAGCAGCCTGGGACTCTCGACCCAGTACTTC.